This T cell receptor (beta chain) is drawn from a study of Ad26.COV2.S vaccination and SARS-CoV-2 variants. Study-wide background: Participants got Ad26.COV2.S intramuscularly, once or twice 56 days apart.

Repertoires were generated with immunoSEQ multiplex PCR, while TCRdb's copy carries only in-frame clones and drops some. The data show more than 300,000 clones, about 85% seen once. Treatment given: approximately 18 received Ad26.COV2.S at low or high dose, single or two shots; about 5 received placebo; per-sample allocation not given. After the first vaccine or placebo injection, samples were drawn on day 63. An adult aged 18-55 years in Boston served as the donor. The V end was cut by 6 bases, the J end by 4 bases, with 16 bases between. Germline CDR1 reads SGHRS; CDR2 reads YFSETQ. The CDR3 runs 15 residues.

The material sequenced was peripheral blood, taken in a trial of Ad26.COV2.S vaccine versus placebo. V and J are TRBV5-1 and TRBJ1-4; D is ambiguous. The origin of this receptor is a person aged 18-60 years who received the Ad26.COV2.S COVID-19 vaccine or a placebo. CDR3 residues: CASTMSPGLNEKLFF. The CDR3, as DNA: TGCGCCAGCACCATGAGCCCAGGCCTTAATGAAAAACTGTTTTTT.